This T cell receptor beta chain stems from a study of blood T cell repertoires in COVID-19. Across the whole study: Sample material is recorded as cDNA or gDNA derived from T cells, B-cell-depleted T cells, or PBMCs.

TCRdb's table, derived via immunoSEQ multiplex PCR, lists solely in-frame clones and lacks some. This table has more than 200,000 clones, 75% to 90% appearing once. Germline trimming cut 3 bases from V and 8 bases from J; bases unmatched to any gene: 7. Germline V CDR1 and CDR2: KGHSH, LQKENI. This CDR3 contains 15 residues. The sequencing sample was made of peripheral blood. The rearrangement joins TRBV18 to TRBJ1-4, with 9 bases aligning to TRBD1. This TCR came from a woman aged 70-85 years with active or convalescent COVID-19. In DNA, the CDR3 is TGTGCCAGCTCACCCGGGACAGGGCCGCAAGAAAAACTGTTTTTT. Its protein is CASSPGTGPQEKLFF. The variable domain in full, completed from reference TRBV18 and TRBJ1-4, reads NAGVMQNPRHLVRRRGQEARLRCSPMKGHSHVYWYRQLPEEGLKFMVYLQKENIIDESGMPKERFSAEFPKEGPSILRIQQVVRGDSAAYFCASSPGTGPQEKLFFGSGTQLSVL.